What follows are 29 T cell receptor beta chains derived from one specimen sequenced in a study of graft-versus-host responses after intestinal transplantation. Profiled with immunoSEQ multiplex PCR; TCRdb holds only in-frame clones, not every one. The table has some 100,000 clones, roughly 84% seen once. These receptors' antigens are unknown. Specimen: unstimulated CD4+ T cells sorted from spleen or lymph node cells, collected before transplant. The receptor set was obtained from a human donor who was the organ donor for an intestinal transplant.

This clone was seen a few times. The chain employs TRBV28 and TRBJ1-2; TRBD1 aligns across 7 bases. The J segment lost 2 bases and the V segment lost 4 bases, leaving 7 bases of the junction unmatched. Germline CDR1 and CDR2: MDHEN and SYDVKM. CDR3 length equals 15 residues. This chain's CDR3 is CASSSATGSNYGYTF. CDR3 DNA: TGTGCCAGCAGTTCGGCGACAGGGTCGAACTATGGCTACACCTTC.

The chain couples TRBV7-9 to TRBJ1-2, with D hard to call. V lost 5 bases to trimming and J lost 2 bases, with 12 bases between them. The V gene's germline CDR1 is SEHNR and CDR2 FQNEAQ (reference sequence). The CDR3 runs to 14 residues. CDR3: CASSLQYPNYGYTF. The CDR3 DNA reads as TGTGCCAGCAGCCTCCAGTATCCAAACTATGGCTACACCTTC.

The chain recombines TRBV4-2 with TRBJ2-1; 9 nucleotides align to TRBD1. The germline V gene encodes CDR1 LGHNA and CDR2 YNFKEQ. Losses at the gene ends were 10 bases for V and 3 bases for J; bases not matched to a gene: 10. This CDR3 is 15 amino acids long. CDR3: CATQGGTGIYNEQFF. DNA for the CDR3: TGTGCCACCCAGGGCGGGACAGGGATCTACAATGAGCAGTTCTTC.

This chain connects TRBV30 to TRBJ1-1, with D possibly matching TRBD1 (6 bases). V lost 1 base to trimming and J lost 4 bases, with 10 bases between them. This CDR3 is built from 13 residues. Germline CDR1 is GTSNPN and CDR2 is SVGIG (reference sequence). The CDR3 loop is CAWSEGTSTEAFF. The CDR3 region has the DNA TGTGCCTGGAGTGAGGGGACATCCACTGAAGCTTTCTTT.

The V gene is TRBV19, the J gene TRBJ1-2; a weak D match, TRBD1 (5 bases). The CDR3 has 14 amino acids. V shed 0 bases and J shed 4 bases, with 9 bases lying between them. The V gene's germline CDR1 is LNHDA and CDR2 SQIVND (reference sequence). The CDR3 region has the DNA TGTGCCAGTAGTATAGAGGCCGGGACCTATGGCTACACCTTC. Its protein is CASSIEAGTYGYTF.

The chain recombines TRBV7-9 with TRBJ1-2, with TRBD1 matching over 10 bases. J lost 8 bases, V lost 3 bases, and 6 bases had no gene match. The CDR3 is 14 residues long. Germline V gives CDR1 SEHNR, CDR2 FQNEAQ (reference sequence). The CDR3: CASSFFGTGVGYTF. The CDR3 DNA is TGTGCCAGCAGCTTTTTCGGGACAGGGGTAGGCTACACCTTC.

This rearrangement joins TRBV19 to TRBJ1-6; D gene ambiguous. CDR1 is LNHDA, CDR2 SQIVND, per germline (reference sequence). This CDR3 is 16 amino acids long. V gave up 3 bases and J gave up 6 bases, with 15 bases separating them. The CDR3: CASSIFLLNGNSPLHF. CDR3 coding DNA: TGTGCCAGTAGTATTTTCCTTCTCAACGGTAATTCACCCCTCCACTTT.

The chain couples TRBV15 to TRBJ1-4, with D perhaps matching TRBD1 (5 bases). Trimming stripped 0 bases from V and 5 bases from J, with 10 bases between. The CDR3 is made up of 15 amino acids. Germline values: CDR1 LNHNV, CDR2 YYDKDF (reference sequence). The CDR3 sequence: CATSRDGGVNEKLFF. The CDR3 DNA reads as TGTGCCACCAGCAGAGATGGAGGGGTAAATGAAAAACTGTTTTTT.

The chain uses TRBV28 and TRBJ1-3; tentatively, D is TRBD1 (5 bases). This CDR3 has 16 residues. CDR1 and CDR2 from the germline V gene are MDHEN and SYDVKM. Deletions cut 3 bases from V and 0 bases from J, with 12 bases between. The CDR3 is CASSFQGPISGNTIYF. The CDR3 DNA reads as TGTGCCAGCAGTTTTCAGGGACCAATCTCTGGAAACACCATATATTTT.

This clone was counted once. The chain is built from TRBV30 and TRBJ1-2; the D gene is possibly TRBD1 (5 bases). V lost 0 bases and J 5 bases, leaving 13 bases between the germline ends. Germline loops: CDR1 GTSNPN, CDR2 SVGIG (reference sequence). The CDR3 runs to 14 residues. The CDR3 region has the DNA TGTGCCTGGAGTGTATGGGGGACGGTGTATGGCTACACCTTC. It is translated as CAWSVWGTVYGYTF.

CDR3 protein: CATSRATYNSPLHF. CDR3 sequence (DNA): TGTGCCACCAGCAGGGCAACCTATAATTCACCCCTCCACTTT. The chain links TRBV15 to TRBJ1-6; D ambiguous. The CDR3 contains 14 residues. Germline V gives CDR1 LNHNV, CDR2 YYDKDF (reference sequence). V gave up 3 bases and J gave up 2 bases, with 5 bases separating them.

The V gene is TRBV4-2, the J gene TRBJ2-3, with 9 positions matching TRBD1. This CDR3 has 16 residues. Per germline, CDR1 LGHNA and CDR2 YNFKEQ. Trimming at V came to 2 bases and at J to 4 bases, leaving 7 bases not matched to a gene. This CDR3 reads CASSQYLQGASDTQYF. CDR3 sequence (DNA): TGTGCCAGCAGCCAATACTTACAGGGGGCCTCAGATACGCAGTATTTT.

The chain has TRBV18 and TRBJ1-3; unclear D gene. The CDR3 loop spans 15 amino acids. The germline V gene has CDR1 KGHSH and CDR2 LQKENI. Trimming removed 3 bases at V and 2 bases at J, with 11 bases between. The CDR3 coding sequence is TGTGCCAGCTCACCCGGTTTCGTTACTGGAAACACCATATATTTT. It codes for CASSPGFVTGNTIYF.

V usage is TRBV19 and J usage is TRBJ2-7; TRBD1 agrees at 8 bases. The CDR3 loop spans 15 amino acids. Germline assignment: CDR1 LNHDA and CDR2 SQIVND (reference sequence). V lost 5 bases to trimming and J lost 5 bases; unmatched junction nucleotides: 11. The CDR3 loop is CASSPLGTGKNEQYF. The CDR3 coding sequence is TGTGCCAGTAGTCCCCTCGGGACAGGTAAAAACGAGCAGTACTTC.

DNA of the CDR3: TGTGCCAGCAAAACAGAGTGGGACAGGGGCTCCTATAATTCACCCCTCCACTTT. Amino acid sequence: CASKTEWDRGSYNSPLHF. The V call is TRBV27, the J call TRBJ1-6; 10 nucleotides align to TRBD1. The CDR3 runs to 18 residues. The V gene's germline CDR1 is MNHEY and CDR2 SMNVEV (reference sequence). The junction had 9 bases not matched to a gene; V was cut back by 7 bases and J by 0 bases.

The chain carries TRBV6-5 and TRBJ1-1, with D hard to call. CDR1 and CDR2 from the germline V gene are MNHEY and SVGAGI. The CDR3 extends over 14 amino acids. V was pared by 7 bases and J by 0 bases, with 12 bases between. The DNA for the CDR3 is TGTGCCAGCACTCGACCGGGGATGAACACTGAAGCTTTCTTT. Translating gives CASTRPGMNTEAFF.

The chain employs TRBV7-9 and TRBJ1-2, with 7 positions matching TRBD1. V lost 5 bases to trimming and J lost 6 bases; unmatched junction nucleotides: 9. CDR1 is SEHNR and CDR2 is FQNEAQ in the germline V gene (reference sequence). The CDR3 spans 14 residues. CDR3 nucleotides: TGTGCCAGCAGCGAGCGGGGACAGAGAGATGGCTACACCTTC. As protein: CASSERGQRDGYTF.

The CDR3 coding sequence is TGTGCCAGCAGCCTGATAGCCCATTATCAGCCCCAGCATTTT. It encodes CASSLIAHYQPQHF. V is TRBV2 and J is TRBJ1-5; unclear D gene. Looked up from germline, CDR1 is SNHLY and CDR2 is FYNNEI. CDR3 length: 14 amino acids. V gave up 6 bases and J gave up 5 bases, with 14 bases separating them.

This chain joins TRBV30 and TRBJ1-4; no clear D. The CDR3 length is 15 residues. The germline V and J ends were trimmed by 0 bases and 4 bases, with 12 bases remaining between them. Germline-derived CDR1 and CDR2 are GTSNPN and SVGIG (reference sequence). Written as DNA, the CDR3 is TGTGCCTGGAGTGTGCTATCCGAACATAATGAAAAACTGTTTTTT. Protein: CAWSVLSEHNEKLFF.

The genes are TRBV21-1 and TRBJ2-7; the table's D call, TRBD2, was not checked against the DNA. TRBV21-1 has pseudogene status. The CDR3 has 17 residues. The CDR3 sequence: CASSKGGTGGSVYEQYF. Here the CDR3 DNA reads TGTGCCAGCAGCAAAGGGGGTACGGGGGGATCAGTATACGAGCAGTACTTC.

J is TRBJ2-7 and V is TRBV6-5; weak D call: TRBD2 (5 bases). The V gene lost 6 bases and the J gene lost 2 bases, with 14 bases spanning the gap. Per the germline V gene, CDR1 is MNHEY and CDR2 is SVGAGI. The CDR3 is 14 amino acids. The CDR3 DNA is TGTGCCAGCAGAAAAACGAGGGAAACCTACGAGCAGTACTTC. Residues: CASRKTRETYEQYF.

This clone came up once. Other nucleotide sequences from this sample produce the same CDR3. The chain is built from TRBV5-1 and TRBJ1-4; D not resolved. Germline V CDR1 and CDR2: SGHRS, YFSETQ. V was trimmed by 5 bases and J by 8 bases, leaving 16 bases between them. The CDR3 is 14 residues long. The CDR3 nucleotides are TGCGCCAGCAGATTGACGGGTGGCGGCGAAAAACTGTTTTTT. This sequence encodes CASRLTGGGEKLFF.

The chain links TRBV10-2 to TRBJ1-2; 8 positions match TRBD1. The V and J ends lost 7 bases and 8 bases, in that order; junction bases with no gene match: 18. CDR1 and CDR2 from the germline V gene are WSHSY and SAAADI. The CDR3 loop spans 16 amino acids. The CDR3 sequence is CASKPDRGRPSEGYTF. CDR3 DNA: TGCGCCAGCAAACCCGACAGGGGCAGACCTTCTGAGGGCTACACCTTC.

Details on this clone: Sequence at one end of the junction differs from germline and may be a read error. The V and J genes are TRBV11-2 and TRBJ1-4; TRBD1 matches at 7 bases. There are 12 residues in the CDR3. Germline V lookup: CDR1 SGHAT, CDR2 FQNNGV. The CDR3 protein is CASSLVQGGPVF. CDR3 coding DNA: TGTGCCAGCAGCTTAGTACAAGGGGGCCCGGTTTTT.

This clone was detected once. CDR3 in amino acids: CASSAKGRWTTGELFF. In DNA form, the CDR3 reads TGTGCCAGCAGCGCGAAGGGCCGCTGGACCACCGGGGAGCTGTTTTTT. The chain joins TRBV7-6 to TRBJ2-2; D gene ambiguous. Deletions cut 5 bases from V and 4 bases from J, with 17 bases between. This CDR3 contains 16 residues. Germline CDR1 is SGHVS and CDR2 is FNYEAQ.

J is TRBJ2-7 and V is TRBV2, with D possibly being TRBD1 (6 bases). The CDR3 runs 14 residues. Trimming stripped 6 bases from V and 5 bases from J, with 17 bases between. Per the germline V gene, CDR1 is SNHLY and CDR2 is FYNNEI. The CDR3 region has the DNA TGTGCCAGCAGCATAGGACAGCGTGGGGACGAGCAGTACTTC. Protein product: CASSIGQRGDEQYF.

V gene TRBV19 combines with J gene TRBJ1-2; weak D call: TRBD1 (5 bases). The CDR3 contains 19 residues. Deletions cut 3 bases from V and 2 bases from J, with 25 bases between. Germline values: CDR1 LNHDA, CDR2 SQIVND (reference sequence). The CDR3, as DNA: TGTGCCAGTAGTATTCAATTTACACTGAGGTGGGGCAGCAACTATGGCTACACCTTC. Translated, it gives CASSIQFTLRWGSNYGYTF.

The V call is TRBV5-1, the J call TRBJ2-5; no clear D. V gave up 3 bases and J gave up 3 bases, with 6 bases separating them. CDR1 is SGHRS, CDR2 YFSETQ, per germline. This CDR3 is built from 12 residues. The CDR3 reads CASSSVEETQYF. CDR3 bases: TGCGCCAGCAGCTCGGTAGAAGAGACCCAGTACTTC.

The rearrangement uses TRBV6-1 and TRBJ2-1; 8 bases map to TRBD1. The CDR3 totals 15 residues. CDR1 is MNHNS, CDR2 SASEGT, per germline. The trim removed 3 bases at V and 4 bases at J, leaving 5 bases unmatched. The DNA for the CDR3 is TGTGCCAGCAGTGACCGGGACAGGCTGTACAATGAGCAGTTCTTC. This sequence encodes CASSDRDRLYNEQFF.